This TCR beta chain was captured in a study of T cells in Graves' hyperthyroidism and ophthalmopathy. Germline V lookup: CDR1 LGHNT, CDR2 FRNRAP. V shed 2 bases and J shed 2 bases, with 9 bases lying between them. The CDR3 contains 14 residues. This clonotype was found many times. From more than 9.5 ml of fresh peripheral blood, PBMCs were isolated. Amplification targeted TCR beta CDR3 regions from RNA transcripts. HTBI primers drove first-round RT-PCR of the TCR CDR3. TCRdb used MiXCR to reprocess the multiplex PCR reads, holding one entry per CDR3 protein. The table shows 600,000 or so distinct CDR3 sequences, with around 13% occurring only once.

Sequencing was done on a sample of blood. V gene TRBV12-5 combines with J gene TRBJ2-5; D gene unclear. This sequence was found in a woman between 50 and 59 years old with Graves' ophthalmopathy. The CDR3 reads CASGLRTRQETQYF. CDR3 nucleotides: TGTGCTAGTGGTTTGAGGACGAGACAAGAGACCCAGTACTTC.